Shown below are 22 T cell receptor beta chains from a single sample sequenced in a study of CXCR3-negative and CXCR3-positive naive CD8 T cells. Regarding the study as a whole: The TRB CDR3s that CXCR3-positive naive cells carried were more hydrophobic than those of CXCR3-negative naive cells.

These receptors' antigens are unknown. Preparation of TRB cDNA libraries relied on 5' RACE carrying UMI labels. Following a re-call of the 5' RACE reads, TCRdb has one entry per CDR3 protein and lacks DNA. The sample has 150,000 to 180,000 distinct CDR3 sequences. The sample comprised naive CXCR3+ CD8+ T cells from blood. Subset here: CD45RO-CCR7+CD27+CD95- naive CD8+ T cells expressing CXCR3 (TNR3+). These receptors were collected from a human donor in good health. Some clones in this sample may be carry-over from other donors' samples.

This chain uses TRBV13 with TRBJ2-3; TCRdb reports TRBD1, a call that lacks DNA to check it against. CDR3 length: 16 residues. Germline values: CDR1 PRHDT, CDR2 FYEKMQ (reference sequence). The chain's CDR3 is CASSTRTGGSTDTQYF.

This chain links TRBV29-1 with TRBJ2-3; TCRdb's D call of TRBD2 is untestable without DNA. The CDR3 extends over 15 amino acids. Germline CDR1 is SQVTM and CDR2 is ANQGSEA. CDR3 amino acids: CSGRPGLLDTDTQYF.

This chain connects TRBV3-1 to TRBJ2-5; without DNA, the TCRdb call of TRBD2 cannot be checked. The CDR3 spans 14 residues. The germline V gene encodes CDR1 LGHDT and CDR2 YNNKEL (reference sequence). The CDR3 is CASSQAGLTETQYF.

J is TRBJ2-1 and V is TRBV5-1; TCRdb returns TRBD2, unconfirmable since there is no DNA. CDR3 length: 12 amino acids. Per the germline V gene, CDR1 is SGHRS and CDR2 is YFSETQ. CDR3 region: CASSFGLAGPFF.

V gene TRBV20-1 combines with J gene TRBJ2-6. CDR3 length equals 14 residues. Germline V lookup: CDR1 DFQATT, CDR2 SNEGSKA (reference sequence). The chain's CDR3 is CSASRISGANVLTF.

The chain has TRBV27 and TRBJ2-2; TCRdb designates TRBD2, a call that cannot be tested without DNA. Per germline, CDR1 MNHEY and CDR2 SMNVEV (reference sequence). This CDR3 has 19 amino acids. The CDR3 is CASSLWKGSGRGFTGELFF.

The CDR3 reads CASSPYTNTEAFF. The chain employs TRBV9 and TRBJ1-1. The CDR3 is 13 amino acids. Germline CDR1 reads SGDLS; CDR2 reads YYNGEE.

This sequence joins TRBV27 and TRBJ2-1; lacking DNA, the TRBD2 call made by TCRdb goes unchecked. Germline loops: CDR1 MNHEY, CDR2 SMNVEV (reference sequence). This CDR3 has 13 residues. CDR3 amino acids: CASSLGLTVEQFF.

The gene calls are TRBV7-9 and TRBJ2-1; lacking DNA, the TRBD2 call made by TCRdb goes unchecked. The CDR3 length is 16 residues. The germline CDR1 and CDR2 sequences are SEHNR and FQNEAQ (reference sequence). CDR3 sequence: CASSSSGLAGHNEQFF.

CDR3 residues: CASSEALSYNEQFF. The chain uses TRBV10-2 and TRBJ2-1. The CDR3 has 14 residues. Per germline, CDR1 WSHSY and CDR2 SAAADI.

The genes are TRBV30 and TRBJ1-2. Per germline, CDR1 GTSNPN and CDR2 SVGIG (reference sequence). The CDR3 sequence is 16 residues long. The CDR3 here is CAWSLGVVYENYGYTF.

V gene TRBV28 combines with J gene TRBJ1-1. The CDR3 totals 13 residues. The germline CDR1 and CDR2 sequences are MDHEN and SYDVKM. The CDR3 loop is CASSPWTRTEAFF.

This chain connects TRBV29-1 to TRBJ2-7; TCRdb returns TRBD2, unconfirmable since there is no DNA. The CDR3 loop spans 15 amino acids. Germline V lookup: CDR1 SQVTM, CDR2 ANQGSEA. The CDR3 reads CSVGGGLSDSYEQYF.

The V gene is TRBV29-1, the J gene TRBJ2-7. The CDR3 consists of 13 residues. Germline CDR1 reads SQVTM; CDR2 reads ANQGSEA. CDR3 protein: CSVGANSSYEQYF.

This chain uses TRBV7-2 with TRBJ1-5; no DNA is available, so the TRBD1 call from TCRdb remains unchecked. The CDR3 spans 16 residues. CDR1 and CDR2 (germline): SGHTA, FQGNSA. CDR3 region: CASSSGQGAMYQPQHF.

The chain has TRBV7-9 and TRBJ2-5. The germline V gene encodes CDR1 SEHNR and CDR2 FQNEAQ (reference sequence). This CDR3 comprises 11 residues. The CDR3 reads CASSLNGTQYF.

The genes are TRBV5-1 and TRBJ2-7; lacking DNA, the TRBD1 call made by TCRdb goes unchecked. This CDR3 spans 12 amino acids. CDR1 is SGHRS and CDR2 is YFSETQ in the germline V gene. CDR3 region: CASSTGAAEQYF.

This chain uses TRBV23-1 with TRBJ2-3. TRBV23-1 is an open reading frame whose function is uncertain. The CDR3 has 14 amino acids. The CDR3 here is CASIQDTSTDTQYF.

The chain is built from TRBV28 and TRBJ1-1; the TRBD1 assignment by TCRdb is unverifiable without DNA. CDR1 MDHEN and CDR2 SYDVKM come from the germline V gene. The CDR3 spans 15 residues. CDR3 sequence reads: CATQIRTGSGTEAFF.

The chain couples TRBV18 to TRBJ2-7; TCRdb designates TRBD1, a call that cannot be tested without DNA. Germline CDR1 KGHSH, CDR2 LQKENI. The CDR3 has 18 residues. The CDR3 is CASSPFGAGPLRQSEQYF. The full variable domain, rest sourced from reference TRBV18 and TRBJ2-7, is NAGVMQNPRHLVRRRGQEARLRCSPMKGHSHVYWYRQLPEEGLKFMVYLQKENIIDESGMPKERFSAEFPKEGPSILRIQQVVRGDSAAYFCASSPFGAGPLRQSEQYFGPGTRLTVT.

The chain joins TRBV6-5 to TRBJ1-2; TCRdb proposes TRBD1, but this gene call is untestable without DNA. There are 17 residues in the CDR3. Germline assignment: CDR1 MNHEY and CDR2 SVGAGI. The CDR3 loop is CASSYSIGQGGWQGYTF.

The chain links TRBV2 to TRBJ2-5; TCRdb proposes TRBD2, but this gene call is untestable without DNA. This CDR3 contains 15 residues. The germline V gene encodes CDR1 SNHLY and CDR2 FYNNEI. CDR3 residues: CASSDRASGQENQYF.